This TCR beta chain stems from a study of cytomegalovirus exposure and HLA in healthy donors. Of note for this clone: The sample contains more than one DNA sequence encoding this CDR3.

PCR used 60 Vbeta primers and 13 Jbeta primers. Generated by immunoSEQ multiplex PCR, the TCRdb table keeps only in-frame clones and is missing some. The table includes about 110,000 clones, roughly three quarters detected once. V gave up 4 bases and J gave up 9 bases; unmatched junction bases: 9. CDR3 length: 14 residues. CDR1 and CDR2 (germline): SGHDT, YYEEEE. The chain links TRBV5-6 to TRBJ2-7; 11 bases are shared with TRBD1. Sequences were obtained from PBMCs. This clonotype was obtained from a man aged 30 to 45 in good health and CMV-seronegative. As DNA, the CDR3 is TGTGCCAGCAGCGGCGGGACAGGGGGTAGTGGGCAGTACTTC. Translating it yields CASSGGTGGSGQYF.